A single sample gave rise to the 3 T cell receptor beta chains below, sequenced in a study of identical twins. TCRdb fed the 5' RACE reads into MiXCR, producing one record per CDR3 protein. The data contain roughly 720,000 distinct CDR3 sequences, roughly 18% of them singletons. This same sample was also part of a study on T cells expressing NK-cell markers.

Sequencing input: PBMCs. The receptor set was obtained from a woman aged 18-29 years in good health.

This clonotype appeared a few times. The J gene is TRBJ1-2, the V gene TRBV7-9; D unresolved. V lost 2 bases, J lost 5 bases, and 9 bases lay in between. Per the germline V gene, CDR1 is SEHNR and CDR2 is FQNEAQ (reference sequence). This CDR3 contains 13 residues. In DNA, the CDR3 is TGTGCCAGCAGCTTACCTCTCGATTATGGCTACACCTTC. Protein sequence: CASSLPLDYGYTF.

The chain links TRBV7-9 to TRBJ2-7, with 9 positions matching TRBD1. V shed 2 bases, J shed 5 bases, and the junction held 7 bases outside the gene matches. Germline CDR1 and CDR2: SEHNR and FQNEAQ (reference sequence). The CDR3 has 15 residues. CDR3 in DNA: TGTGCCAGCAGCTTAAGGGGGACAGGGATTGACGAGCAGTACTTC. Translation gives CASSLRGTGIDEQYF.

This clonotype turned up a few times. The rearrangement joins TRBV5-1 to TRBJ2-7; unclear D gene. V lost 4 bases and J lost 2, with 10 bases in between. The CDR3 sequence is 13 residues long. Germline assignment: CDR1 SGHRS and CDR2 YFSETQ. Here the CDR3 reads CASSKTYPYEQYF. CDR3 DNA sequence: TGCGCCAGCAGCAAGACATACCCCTACGAGCAGTACTTC.